The source of this T cell receptor beta chain is a study of cytomegalovirus exposure and HLA in healthy donors. V trimming: 4 bases; J trimming: 0 bases; junction bases outside the gene matches: 9. CDR1 and CDR2 from the germline V gene are SGHNT and YYREEE (reference sequence). The CDR3 totals 17 residues. Everyone who donated was a healthy bone marrow donor. Primers: 60 Vbeta forward and 13 Jbeta reverse. TCRdb's table, derived via immunoSEQ multiplex PCR, lists solely in-frame clones and lacks some. The ten most abundant clones cover 3.5% to 4% of a sample with tens of thousands of clones. This clonotype was obtained from a male donor in good health and CMV-seronegative. Specimen: PBMCs. The genes are TRBV5-4 and TRBJ2-2, with TRBD2 identical over 7 bases. The CDR3 DNA reads TGTGCCAGCAGCGCCGGGGGGAGGTTGGCGAACACCGGGGAGCTGTTTTTT. Residues: CASSAGGRLANTGELFF.